The present T cell receptor (beta chain) was sequenced within a study of beta chain features in type 1 diabetes. This clone was found a few times. As every portion of the isolated RNA was reverse transcribed, the sequencing read expressed TCRB transcripts. This table comes from immunoSEQ multiplex PCR, and its TCRdb copy is limited to in-frame clones, with some not included. The profile shows 160,000 or so clones, roughly 10% of them singletons. The authors sorted CD4+ naive, central memory, regulatory and stem cell-like memory cells via CD45RO/CCR7/CD25/CD127/CD95/CD27. The CDR3 has 14 residues. Trimming left V 5 bases short and J 0 bases short, with 10 bases between. In germline, CDR1 is SGHTA, CDR2 FQGNSA.

This receptor was taken from a man between 18 and 35 years old in good health. This sequence joins TRBV7-2 and TRBJ1-2; D remains ambiguous. The sequenced material came from central memory CD4+ T cells from blood. For the CDR3, the DNA is TGTGCCAGCAGCCGTGACGGGACTAACTATGGCTACACCTTC. Protein: CASSRDGTNYGYTF.